This T cell receptor beta chain was observed in a study of Graves' ophthalmopathy and Graves' hyperthyroidism. This clonotype was found many times. From RNA, the CDR3 regions of TCR beta chains were amplified and sequenced. After a first-round RT-PCR with HTBI primers, a second-round multiplex PCR was run. TCRdb recomputed calls from the multiplex PCR reads with MiXCR, one row per CDR3 protein. The profile shows 500,000 to 800,000 distinct CDR3 sequences, just over 40% of them singletons. Trimming removed 6 bases from V and 2 bases from J; junction bases left unmatched: 6. Per germline, CDR1 SQVTM and CDR2 ANQGSEA. This CDR3 is 13 amino acids long.

Input material: peripheral blood. The receptor was isolated from an adult man with Graves' ophthalmopathy. The chain couples TRBV29-1 to TRBJ2-7, with TRBD1 matching 8 bases. The CDR3 spells CSVFRDRTYEQYF. The CDR3 region has the DNA TGCAGCGTCTTCCGGGACAGGACCTACGAGCAGTACTTC.